This T cell receptor beta chain came from a study of blood T cells in healthy people across ages. Trimming removed 5 bases from V and 6 bases from J, with 17 bases in between. Germline V gives CDR1 SGHTA, CDR2 FQGNSA. This CDR3 contains 14 residues. As regards this clonotype: The antigen is unknown.

Study-wide results and caveats: Since the PBMCs were unsorted, naive and antigen-experienced cells could not be conclusively compared.

Together with a sample-barcoded 5' primer, a J-beta primer mix was included in a second PCR lasting roughly 6 to 12 cycles. A template-switch adaptor with 12 random nucleotides tagged each cDNA molecule. One entry per CDR3 protein, called by TCRdb with MiXCR from the 5' RACE reads. This repertoire shows about 680,000 distinct CDR3 sequences, roughly 49% found once; its top ten account for roughly 34%. The sequence was obtained from a woman between 55 and 75 years old in good health. Sequencing input: blood. V usage is TRBV7-2 and J usage is TRBJ2-7, with D perhaps TRBD1 or TRBD2 (7 bases each). The CDR3 protein is CASSVRQGGGEQYF. Written as DNA, the CDR3 is TGTGCCAGCAGCGTCCGACAGGGAGGGGGCGAGCAGTACTTC.